In this sample, the clone carrying this T cell receptor (beta chain) turned up once. Its antigen is not identified. J was trimmed by 9 bases and V by 1 base; bases with no gene match: 5. Germline loops: CDR1 PRHDT, CDR2 FYEKMQ (reference sequence). This CDR3 has 13 amino acids. The data belong to a study of Ad26.COV2.S vaccination and SARS-CoV-2 variants. Study-wide context: Trial arm assignment for the donor was COV1001 Ad26.COV2.S. Intramuscular Ad26.COV2.S doses were given once or twice, 56 days apart.

Regarding treatment: over 15 received Ad26.COV2.S at low or high dose, single or two shots; roughly five received placebo; per-sample allocation not given. Samples came from day 63 after the first vaccine or placebo injection. The individual, an adult aged 18-55 years, was a donor in Boston. Study conclusions and caveats: It was found that vaccine and placebo recipients had similar non-spike TCR breadth.

Sequencing used immunoSEQ multiplex PCR; TCRdb keeps in-frame clones, though not all of them. The table has approximately 300,000 clones, over 80% seen once. The sequence was obtained from a person between 18 and 59 years old who received the Ad26.COV2.S COVID-19 vaccine or a placebo. This rearrangement joins TRBV13 to TRBJ2-5; 7 nucleotides match TRBD2. The sample consisted of peripheral blood, taken in a trial of Ad26.COV2.S vaccine versus placebo. Written as DNA, the CDR3 is TGTGCCAGCAGCTTAGATGGGGGGGTGGCCCAGTACTTC. Its protein product is CASSLDGGVAQYF.